Sequencing of this TCR beta chain was carried out in a study of blood T cells in healthy people across ages. Together with a sample-barcoded 5' primer, a J-beta primer mix was included in a second PCR lasting roughly 6 to 12 cycles. TCRdb re-called the 5' RACE reads through MiXCR, storing one row per CDR3 protein. The repertoire holds 750,000 to 950,000 distinct CDR3 sequences, with less than 70% as singletons. The V gene's germline CDR1 is SGHAT and CDR2 FQDESV (reference sequence). The V and J ends lost 5 bases and 3 bases, in that order; junction bases with no gene match: 3. This CDR3 is built from 15 residues. This clonotype showed up just a few times.

Sample: blood. The sequence was collected from an older man in good health. The chain is built from TRBV11-1 and TRBJ2-7, with 14 bases identical to TRBD2. The CDR3 loop reads CASSEGLAGVYEQYF. The CDR3 DNA reads as TGTGCCAGCAGCGAGGGACTAGCGGGAGTCTACGAGCAGTACTTC.